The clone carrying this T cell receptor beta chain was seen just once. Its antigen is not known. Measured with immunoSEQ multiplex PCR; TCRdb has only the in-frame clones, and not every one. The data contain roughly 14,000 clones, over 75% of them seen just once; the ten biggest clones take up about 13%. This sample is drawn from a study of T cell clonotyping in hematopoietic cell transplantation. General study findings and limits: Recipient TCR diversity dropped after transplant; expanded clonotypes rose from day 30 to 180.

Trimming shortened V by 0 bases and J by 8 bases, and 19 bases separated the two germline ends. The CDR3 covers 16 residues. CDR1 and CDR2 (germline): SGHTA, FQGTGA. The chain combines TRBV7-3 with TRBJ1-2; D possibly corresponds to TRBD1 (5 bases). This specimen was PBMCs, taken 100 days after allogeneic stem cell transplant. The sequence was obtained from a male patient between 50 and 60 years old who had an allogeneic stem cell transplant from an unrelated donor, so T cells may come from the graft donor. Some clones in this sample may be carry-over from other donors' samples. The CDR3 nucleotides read TGTGCCAGCAGCTTAACGTTGGGGGGGAGTATGTCAGGCTACACCTTC. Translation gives CASSLTLGGSMSGYTF.